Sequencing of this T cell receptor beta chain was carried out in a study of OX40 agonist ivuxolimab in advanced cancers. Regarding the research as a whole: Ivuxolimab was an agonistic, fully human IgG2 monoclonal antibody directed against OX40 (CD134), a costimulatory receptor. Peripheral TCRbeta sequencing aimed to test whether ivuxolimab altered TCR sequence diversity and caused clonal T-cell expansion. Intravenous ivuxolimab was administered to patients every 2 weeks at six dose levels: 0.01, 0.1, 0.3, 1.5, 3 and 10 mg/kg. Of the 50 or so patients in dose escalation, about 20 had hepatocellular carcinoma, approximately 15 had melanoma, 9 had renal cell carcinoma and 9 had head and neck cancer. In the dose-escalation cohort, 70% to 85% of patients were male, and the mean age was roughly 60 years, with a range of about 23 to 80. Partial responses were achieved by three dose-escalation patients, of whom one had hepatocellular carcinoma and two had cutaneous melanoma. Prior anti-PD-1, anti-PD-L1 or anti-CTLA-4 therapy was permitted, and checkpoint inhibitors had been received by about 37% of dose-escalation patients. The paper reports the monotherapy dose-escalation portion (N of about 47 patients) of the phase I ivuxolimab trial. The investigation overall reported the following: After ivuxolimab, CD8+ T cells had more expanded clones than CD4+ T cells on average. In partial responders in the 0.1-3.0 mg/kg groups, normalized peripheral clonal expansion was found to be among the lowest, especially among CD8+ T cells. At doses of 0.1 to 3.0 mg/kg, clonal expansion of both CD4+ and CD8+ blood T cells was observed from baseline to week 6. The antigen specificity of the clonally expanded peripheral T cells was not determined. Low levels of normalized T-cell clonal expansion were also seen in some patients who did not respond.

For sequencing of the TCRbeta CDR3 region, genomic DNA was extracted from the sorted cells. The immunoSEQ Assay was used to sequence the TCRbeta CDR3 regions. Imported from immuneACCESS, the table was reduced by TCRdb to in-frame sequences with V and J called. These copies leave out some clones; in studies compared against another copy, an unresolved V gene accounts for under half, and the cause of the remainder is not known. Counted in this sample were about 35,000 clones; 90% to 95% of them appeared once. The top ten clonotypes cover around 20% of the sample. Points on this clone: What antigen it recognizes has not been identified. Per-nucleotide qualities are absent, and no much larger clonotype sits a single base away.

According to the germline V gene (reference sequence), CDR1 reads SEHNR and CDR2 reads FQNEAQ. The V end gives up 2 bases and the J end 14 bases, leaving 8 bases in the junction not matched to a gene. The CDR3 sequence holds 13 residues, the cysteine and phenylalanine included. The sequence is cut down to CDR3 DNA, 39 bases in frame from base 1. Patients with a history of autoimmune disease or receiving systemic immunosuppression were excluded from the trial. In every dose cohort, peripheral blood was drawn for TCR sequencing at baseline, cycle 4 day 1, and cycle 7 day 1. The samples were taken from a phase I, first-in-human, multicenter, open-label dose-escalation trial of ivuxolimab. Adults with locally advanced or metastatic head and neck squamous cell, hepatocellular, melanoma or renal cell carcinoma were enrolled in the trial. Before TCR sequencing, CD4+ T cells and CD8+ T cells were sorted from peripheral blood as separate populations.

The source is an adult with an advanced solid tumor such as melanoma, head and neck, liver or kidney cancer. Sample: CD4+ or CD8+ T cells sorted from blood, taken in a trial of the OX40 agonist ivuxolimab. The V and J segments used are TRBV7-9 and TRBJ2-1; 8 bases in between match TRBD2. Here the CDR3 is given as CASSLNEGLEKFF. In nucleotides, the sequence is TGTGCCAGCAGCTTAAACGAGGGACTAGAGAAGTTCTTC. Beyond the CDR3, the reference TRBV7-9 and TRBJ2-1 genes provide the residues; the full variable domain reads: DTGVSQNPRHKITKRGQNVTFRCDPISEHNRLYWYRQTLGQGPEFLTYFQNEAQLEKSRLLSDRFSAERPKGSFSTLEIQRTEQGDSAMYLCASSLNEGLEKFFGPGTRLTVL.